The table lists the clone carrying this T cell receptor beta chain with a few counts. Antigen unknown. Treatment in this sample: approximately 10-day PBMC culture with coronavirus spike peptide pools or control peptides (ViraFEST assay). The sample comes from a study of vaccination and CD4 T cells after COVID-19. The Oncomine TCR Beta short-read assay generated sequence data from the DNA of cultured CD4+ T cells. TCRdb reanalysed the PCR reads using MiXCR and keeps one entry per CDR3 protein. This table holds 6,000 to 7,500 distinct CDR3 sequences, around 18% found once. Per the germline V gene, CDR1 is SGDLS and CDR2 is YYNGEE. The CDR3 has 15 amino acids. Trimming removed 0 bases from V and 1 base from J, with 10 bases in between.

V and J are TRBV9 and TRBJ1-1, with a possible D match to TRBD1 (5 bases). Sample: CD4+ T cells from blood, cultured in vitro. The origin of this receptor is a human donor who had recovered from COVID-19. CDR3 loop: CASSVDLGTNTEAFF. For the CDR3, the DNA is TGTGCCAGCAGCGTAGACCTGGGGACGAACACTGAAGCTTTCTTT. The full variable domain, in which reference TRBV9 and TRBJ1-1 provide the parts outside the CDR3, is DSGVTQTPKHLITATGQRVTLRCSPRSGDLSVYWYQQSLDQGLQFLIQYYNGEERAKGNILERFSAQQFPDLHSELNLSSLELGDSALYFCASSVDLGTNTEAFFGQGTRLTVV.